The 9 T cell receptor beta chains listed next were all sequenced from one sample in a study of blood T cell repertoires in COVID-19. Assay: immunoSEQ multiplex PCR; the TCRdb copy retains only in-frame clones and omits some. The data show 150,000 to 200,000 clones, roughly 76% seen once. The sample comprised peripheral blood. The receptors stem from a woman aged 40 to 49 with COVID-19, enrolled during active disease.

The V and J genes are TRBV10-2 and TRBJ1-1; no definite D call. The CDR3 length is 13 residues. Trimming cost V 4 bases and J 2 bases, with 8 bases left between them. Germline V gene sequence: CDR1 WSHSY, CDR2 SAAADI. The CDR3 DNA sequence: TGCGCCAGCAGTGTCAGCGGCAACACTGAAGCTTTCTTT. Its protein product is CASSVSGNTEAFF.

The sample holds a few counts of this clone. The CDR3 nucleotides are TGTGCCAGCACAGGGCCCCCCTACAATGAGCAGTTCTTC. This sequence encodes CASTGPPYNEQFF. The rearrangement links TRBV6-5 to TRBJ2-1; D possibly corresponds to TRBD1 (5 bases). V was clipped by 7 bases and J by 2 bases, with 9 bases between them. The CDR3 spans 13 residues. The germline V gene has CDR1 MNHEY and CDR2 SVGAGI.

The chain couples TRBV4-1 to TRBJ2-7, with 8 bases identical to TRBD2. V gave up 3 bases and J gave up 3 bases; unmatched junction bases: 4. The CDR3 is 14 residues long. In germline, CDR1 is MGHRA, CDR2 YSYEKL. CDR3 in amino acids: CASSHPGRDYEQYV. The DNA of the CDR3 is TGCGCCAGCAGCCACCCCGGGAGGGACTACGAGCAGTACGTC.

This chain links TRBV6-5 with TRBJ1-2; D ambiguous. The V end was cut by 2 bases, the J end by 8 bases, with 15 bases between. Looked up from germline, CDR1 is MNHEY and CDR2 is SVGAGI. The CDR3 consists of 14 residues. The CDR3 sequence: CASSYGRPFSGYTF. The DNA of the CDR3 is TGTGCCAGCAGTTACGGGCGTCCGTTCTCCGGCTACACCTTC.

V is TRBV4-1 and J is TRBJ2-2; 9 bases line up with TRBD1. The CDR3 consists of 15 residues. CDR1 MGHRA and CDR2 YSYEKL come from the germline V gene. J gave up 4 bases and V 4 bases, and 4 bases lay outside the gene matches. Here the CDR3 reads CASSRTGALTGELFF. CDR3 DNA sequence: TGCGCCAGCAGCCGGACAGGGGCGCTCACCGGGGAGCTGTTTTTT.

This chain links TRBV7-8 with TRBJ2-1, with 7 bases aligning to TRBD2. The CDR3 has 17 amino acids. CDR1 and CDR2 from the germline V gene are SGHVS and FQNEAQ. The V and J ends lost 5 bases and 4 bases, in that order; junction bases with no gene match: 14. The CDR3 coding sequence is TGTGCCAGCAGCCCTCGGGCTAGCGGTTTTGGTTACAATGAGCAGTTCTTC. This translates into CASSPRASGFGYNEQFF.

The chain recombines TRBV9 with TRBJ2-2; a possible D gene is TRBD2 (6 bases). CDR1 SGDLS and CDR2 YYNGEE come from the germline V gene. The CDR3 totals 18 residues. The germline V and J ends were trimmed by 1 base and 6 bases, with 22 bases remaining between them. CDR3 nucleotide sequence: TGTGCCAGCAGCGTACGACCTGGGGGACTCGAGGTCCCCGGGGAGCTGTTTTTT. Its protein is CASSVRPGGLEVPGELFF.

This clone has just one count. This chain connects TRBV2 to TRBJ2-5; 11 positions agree with TRBD2. The germline V gene has CDR1 SNHLY and CDR2 FYNNEI. The V segment lost 8 bases and the J segment 0 bases; nucleotides outside the gene matches: 5. This CDR3 contains 15 residues. The CDR3 DNA reads as TGTGCCAGCTCCGGACTAGCGGGCAACCAAGAGACCCAGTACTTC. Its protein product is CASSGLAGNQETQYF.

The V and J genes are TRBV19 and TRBJ2-3; 7 bases are a match to TRBD2. Germline V lookup: CDR1 LNHDA, CDR2 SQIVND (reference sequence). The CDR3 length is 13 residues. Written as DNA, the CDR3 is TGTGCTAGGGGTAGCGGGAGCACAGATACGCAGTATTTT. The encoded protein is CARGSGSTDTQYF.